This T cell receptor beta chain was found in a study of beta chain features in type 1 diabetes. Study conclusions and caveats: TCRB CDR3 length was moderately but significantly reduced in all four CD4+ subsets of Type 1 diabetes patients.

This clone was picked up a small number of times. Antigen specificity is unknown. This CDR3 is 17 amino acids long. Trimming cost V 0 bases and J 6 bases, with 20 bases left between them. From germline, CDR1 is SGHTA and CDR2 FQGTGA. The whole isolated RNA underwent reverse transcription, so sequencing captured expressed TCRB transcripts. Clones were sequenced by immunoSEQ multiplex PCR, and TCRdb holds only the in-frame ones, with some missing. The data contain 630,000 or so clones, over 12% of them singletons. The TCR sequence derives from a man younger than 30 with type 1 diabetes. Sequencing input: naive CD4+ T cells from blood. V is TRBV7-3 and J is TRBJ1-1; possibly TRBD1 for D (6 bases). This CDR3 reads CASSLTLVTGRDAEAFF. DNA of the CDR3: TGTGCCAGCAGCTTAACGTTGGTAACAGGGCGCGACGCTGAAGCTTTCTTT.